This T cell receptor beta chain was profiled in a study of CD8 T cells in Susac syndrome. Worth noting for this clonotype: Antigen specificity is unknown.

RNA was extracted with the RNeasy kit, and a quantity of about 0.45 to 1 ug was reverse transcribed using random hexamers. Amplification of TCR beta CDR3 by immunoSEQ multiplex PCR spanned 54 Vbeta and 13 Jbeta. TCRdb fed the immunoSEQ multiplex PCR reads into MiXCR, producing one record per CDR3 protein. Here the sample spans around 200,000 distinct CDR3 sequences, 95% being singletons. Study findings and constraints: The study conceded that relatively few individuals underwent its TCR sequencing and HLA analysis.

The CDR3 runs 12 residues. In germline, CDR1 is DFQATT, CDR2 SNEGSKA (reference sequence). Trimming left V 2 bases short and J 6 bases short, with 9 bases between. Sequencing of TCR beta was performed on blood CD8+ and CD4+ T cells. The specimen was CD4+ T cells from PBMCs. The clonotype comes from a human donor in good health. This sequence joins TRBV20-1 and TRBJ2-3, with D tentatively TRBD2 (5 bases). The CDR3 DNA reads TGCAGTGCTAGACGGGCTAGCGATACGCAGTATTTT. It encodes CSARRASDTQYF.